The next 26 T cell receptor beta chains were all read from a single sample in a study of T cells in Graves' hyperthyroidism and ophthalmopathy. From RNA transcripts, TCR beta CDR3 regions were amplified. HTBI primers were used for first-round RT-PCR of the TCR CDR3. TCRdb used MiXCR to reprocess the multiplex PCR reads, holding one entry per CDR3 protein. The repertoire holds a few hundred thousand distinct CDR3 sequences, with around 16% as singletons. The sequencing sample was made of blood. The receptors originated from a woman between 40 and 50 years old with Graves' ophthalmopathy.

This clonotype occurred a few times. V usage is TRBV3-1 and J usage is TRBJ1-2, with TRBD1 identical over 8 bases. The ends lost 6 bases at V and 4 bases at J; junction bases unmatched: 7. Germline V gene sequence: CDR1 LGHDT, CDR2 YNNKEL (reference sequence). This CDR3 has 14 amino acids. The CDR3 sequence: CASSSLGQGYGYTF. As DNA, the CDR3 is TGTGCCAGCAGTTCATTAGGACAGGGCTATGGCTACACCTTC. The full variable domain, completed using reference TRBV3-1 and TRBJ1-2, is DTAVSQTPKYLVTQMGNDKSIKCEQNLGHDTMYWYKQDSKKFLKIMFSYNNKELIINETVPNRFSPKSPDKAHLNLHINSLELGDSAVYFCASSSLGQGYGYTFGSGTRLTVV.

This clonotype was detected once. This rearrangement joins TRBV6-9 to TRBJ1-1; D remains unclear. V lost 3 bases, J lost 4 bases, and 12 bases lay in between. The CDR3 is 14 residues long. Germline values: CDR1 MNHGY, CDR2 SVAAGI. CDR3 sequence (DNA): TGTGCCAGCAGTTACCGGCGGGGTTCCACTGAAGCTTTCTTT. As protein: CASSYRRGSTEAFF.

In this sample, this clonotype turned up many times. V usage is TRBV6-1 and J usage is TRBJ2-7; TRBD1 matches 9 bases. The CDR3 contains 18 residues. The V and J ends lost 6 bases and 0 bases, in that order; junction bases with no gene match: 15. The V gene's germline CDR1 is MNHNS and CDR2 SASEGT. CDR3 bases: TGTGCCAGCAGCCATTCCCCGCCGACAGGGGGTGGCTCCTACGAGCAGTACTTC. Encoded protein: CASSHSPPTGGGSYEQYF.

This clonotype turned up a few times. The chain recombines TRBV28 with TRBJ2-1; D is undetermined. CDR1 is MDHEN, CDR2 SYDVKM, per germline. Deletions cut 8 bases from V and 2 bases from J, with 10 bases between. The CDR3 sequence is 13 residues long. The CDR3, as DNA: TGTGCCAGCCGGGTTACGACCTACAATGAGCAGTTCTTC. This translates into CASRVTTYNEQFF.

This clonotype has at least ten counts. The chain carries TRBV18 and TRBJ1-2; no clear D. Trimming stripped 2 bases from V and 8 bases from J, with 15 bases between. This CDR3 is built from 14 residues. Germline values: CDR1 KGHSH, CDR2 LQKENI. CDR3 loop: CASSPGDQSAGYTF. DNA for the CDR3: TGTGCCAGCTCACCAGGCGACCAGTCAGCCGGCTACACCTTC.

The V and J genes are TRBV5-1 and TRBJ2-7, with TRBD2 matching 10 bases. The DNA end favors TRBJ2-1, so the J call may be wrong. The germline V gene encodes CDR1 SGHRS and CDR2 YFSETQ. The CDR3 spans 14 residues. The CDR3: CASSLASGSYEQFF. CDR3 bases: TGCGCCAGCAGCTTGGCTAGCGGGAGCTACGAGCAGTTCTTC.

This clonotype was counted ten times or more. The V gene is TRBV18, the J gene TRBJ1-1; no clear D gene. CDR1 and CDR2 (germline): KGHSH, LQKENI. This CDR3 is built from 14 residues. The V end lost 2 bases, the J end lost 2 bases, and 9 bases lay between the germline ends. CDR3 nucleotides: TGTGCCAGCTCACCAAGTACCCTAAACACTGAAGCTTTCTTT. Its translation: CASSPSTLNTEAFF.

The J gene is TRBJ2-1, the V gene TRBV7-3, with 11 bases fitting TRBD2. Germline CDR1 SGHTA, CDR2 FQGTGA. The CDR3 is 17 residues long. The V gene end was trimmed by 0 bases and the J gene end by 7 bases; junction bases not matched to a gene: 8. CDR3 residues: CASSLTHLAGGYNEQFF. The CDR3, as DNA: TGTGCCAGCAGCTTAACCCACCTAGCGGGAGGTTATAATGAGCAGTTCTTC. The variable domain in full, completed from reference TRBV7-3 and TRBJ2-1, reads GAGVSQTPSNKVTEKGKYVELRCDPISGHTALYWYRQSLGQGPEFLIYFQGTGAADDSGLPNDRFFAVRPEGSVSTLKIQRTERGDSAVYLCASSLTHLAGGYNEQFFGPGTRLTVL.

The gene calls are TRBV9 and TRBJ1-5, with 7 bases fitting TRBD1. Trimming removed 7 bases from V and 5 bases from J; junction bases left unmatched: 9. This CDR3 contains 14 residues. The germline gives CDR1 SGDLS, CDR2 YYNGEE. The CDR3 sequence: CASGTGDFYQPQHF. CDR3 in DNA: TGTGCCAGCGGTACAGGGGATTTTTATCAGCCCCAGCATTTT.

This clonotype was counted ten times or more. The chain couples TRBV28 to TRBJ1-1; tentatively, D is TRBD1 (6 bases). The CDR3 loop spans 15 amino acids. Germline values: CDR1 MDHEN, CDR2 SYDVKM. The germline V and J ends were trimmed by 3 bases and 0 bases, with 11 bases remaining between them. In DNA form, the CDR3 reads TGTGCCAGCAGTTTGAGTACAGGGATGAACACTGAAGCTTTCTTT. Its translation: CASSLSTGMNTEAFF.

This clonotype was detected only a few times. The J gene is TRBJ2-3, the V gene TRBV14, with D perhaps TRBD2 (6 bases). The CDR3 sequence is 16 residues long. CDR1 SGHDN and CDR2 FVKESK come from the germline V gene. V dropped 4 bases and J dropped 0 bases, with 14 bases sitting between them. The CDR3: CASSPTYGGSTDTQYF. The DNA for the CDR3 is TGTGCCAGCAGCCCAACCTATGGGGGGAGCACAGATACGCAGTATTTT.

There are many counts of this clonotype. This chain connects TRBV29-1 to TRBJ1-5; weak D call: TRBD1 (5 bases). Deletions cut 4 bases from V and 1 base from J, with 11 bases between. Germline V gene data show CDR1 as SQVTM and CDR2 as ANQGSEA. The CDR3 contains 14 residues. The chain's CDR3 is CSVGAGTSNQPQHF. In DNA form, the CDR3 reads TGCAGCGTTGGAGCCGGGACCAGCAATCAGCCCCAGCATTTT.

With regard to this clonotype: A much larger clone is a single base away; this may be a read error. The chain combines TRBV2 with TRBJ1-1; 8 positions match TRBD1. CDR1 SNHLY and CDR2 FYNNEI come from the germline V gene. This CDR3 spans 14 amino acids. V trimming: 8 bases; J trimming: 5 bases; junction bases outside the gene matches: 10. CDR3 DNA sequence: TGTGCCAGCTTAGGGGGACAGGCAGTTACTGAAGCTTTCTTT. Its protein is CASLGGQAVTEAFF.

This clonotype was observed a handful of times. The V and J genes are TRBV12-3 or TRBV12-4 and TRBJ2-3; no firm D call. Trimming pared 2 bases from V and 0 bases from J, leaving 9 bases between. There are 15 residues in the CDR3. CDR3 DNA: TGTGCCAGCAGTTTATTGTCAGCAAGCACAGATACGCAGTATTTT. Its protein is CASSLLSASTDTQYF.

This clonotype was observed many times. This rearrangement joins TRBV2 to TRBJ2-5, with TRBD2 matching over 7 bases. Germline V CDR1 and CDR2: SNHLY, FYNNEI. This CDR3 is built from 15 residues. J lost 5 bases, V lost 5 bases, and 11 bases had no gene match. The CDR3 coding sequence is TGTGCCAGCAGTCCGGCGGTTAGCGGGTGGGAGACCCAGTACTTC. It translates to CASSPAVSGWETQYF.

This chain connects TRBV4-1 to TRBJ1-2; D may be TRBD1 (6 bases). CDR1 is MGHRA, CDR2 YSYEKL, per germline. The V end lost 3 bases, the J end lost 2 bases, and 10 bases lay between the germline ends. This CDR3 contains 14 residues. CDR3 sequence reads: CASSQPGTNYGYTF. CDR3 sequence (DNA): TGCGCCAGCAGCCAGCCCGGGACAAACTATGGCTACACCTTC.

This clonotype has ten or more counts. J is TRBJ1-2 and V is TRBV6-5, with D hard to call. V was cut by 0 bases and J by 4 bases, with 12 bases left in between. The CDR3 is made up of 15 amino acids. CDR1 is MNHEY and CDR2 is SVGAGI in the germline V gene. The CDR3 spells CASSYSRNGLYGYTF. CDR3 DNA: TGTGCCAGCAGTTACTCGAGAAACGGCCTCTATGGCTACACCTTC.

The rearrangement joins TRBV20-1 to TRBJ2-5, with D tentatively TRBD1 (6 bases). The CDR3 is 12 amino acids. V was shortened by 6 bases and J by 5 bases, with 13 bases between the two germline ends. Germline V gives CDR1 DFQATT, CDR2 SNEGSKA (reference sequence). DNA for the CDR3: TGCAGTGCCAACAGGGAGTCGGAGACCCAGTACTTC. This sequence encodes CSANRESETQYF.

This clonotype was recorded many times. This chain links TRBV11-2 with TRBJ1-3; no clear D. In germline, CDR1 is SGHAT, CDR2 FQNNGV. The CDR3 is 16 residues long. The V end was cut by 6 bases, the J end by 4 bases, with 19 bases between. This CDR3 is CASSSGPPVRGNTIYF. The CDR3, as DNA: TGTGCCAGCAGTTCCGGACCGCCCGTGAGAGGAAACACCATATATTTT. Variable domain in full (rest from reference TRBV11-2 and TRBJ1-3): EAGVAQSPRYKIIEKRQSVAFWCNPISGHATLYWYQQILGQGPKLLIQFQNNGVVDDSQLPKDRFSAERLKGVDSTLKIQPAKLEDSAVYLCASSSGPPVRGNTIYFGEGSWLTVV.

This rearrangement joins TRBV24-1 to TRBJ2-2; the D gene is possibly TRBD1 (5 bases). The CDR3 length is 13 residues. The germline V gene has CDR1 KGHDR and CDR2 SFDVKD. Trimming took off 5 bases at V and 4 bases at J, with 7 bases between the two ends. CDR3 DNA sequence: TGTGCCACCAGTGGCAGGGTCACCGGGGAGCTGTTTTTT. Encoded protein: CATSGRVTGELFF.

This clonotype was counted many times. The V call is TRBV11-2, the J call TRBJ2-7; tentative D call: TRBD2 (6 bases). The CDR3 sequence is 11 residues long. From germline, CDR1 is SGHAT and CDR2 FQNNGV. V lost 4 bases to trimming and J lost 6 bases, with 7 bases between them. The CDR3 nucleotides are TGTGCCAGCAGCTCGACTAGCGAGCAGTACTTC. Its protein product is CASSSTSEQYF. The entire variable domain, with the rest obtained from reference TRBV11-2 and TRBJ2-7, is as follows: EAGVAQSPRYKIIEKRQSVAFWCNPISGHATLYWYQQILGQGPKLLIQFQNNGVVDDSQLPKDRFSAERLKGVDSTLKIQPAKLEDSAVYLCASSSTSEQYFGPGTRLTVT.

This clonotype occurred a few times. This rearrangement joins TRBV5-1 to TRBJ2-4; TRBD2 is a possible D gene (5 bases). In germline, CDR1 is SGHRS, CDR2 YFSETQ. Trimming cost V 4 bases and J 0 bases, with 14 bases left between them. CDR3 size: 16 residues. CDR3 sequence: CASSPLEAVAKNIQYF. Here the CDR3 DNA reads TGCGCCAGCAGCCCGCTGGAGGCAGTAGCCAAAAACATTCAGTACTTC. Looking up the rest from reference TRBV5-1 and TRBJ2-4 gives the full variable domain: KAGVTQTPRYLIKTRGQQVTLSCSPISGHRSVSWYQQTPGQGLQFLFEYFSETQRNKGNFPGRFSGRQFSNSRSEMNVSTLELGDSALYLCASSPLEAVAKNIQYFGAGTRLSVL.

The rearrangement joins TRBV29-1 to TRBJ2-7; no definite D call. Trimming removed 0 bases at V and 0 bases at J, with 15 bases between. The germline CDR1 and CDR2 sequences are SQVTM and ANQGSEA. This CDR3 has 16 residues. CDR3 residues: CSVEDLRNIGSYEQYF. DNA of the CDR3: TGCAGCGTTGAAGATCTTAGGAATATTGGCTCCTACGAGCAGTACTTC.

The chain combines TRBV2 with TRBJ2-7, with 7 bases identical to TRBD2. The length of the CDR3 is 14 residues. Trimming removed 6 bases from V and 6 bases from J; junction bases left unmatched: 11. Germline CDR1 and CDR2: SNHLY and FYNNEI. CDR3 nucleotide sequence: TGTGCCAGCAGCATGCAGACTAGCTTTCGCGAGCAGTACTTC. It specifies CASSMQTSFREQYF.

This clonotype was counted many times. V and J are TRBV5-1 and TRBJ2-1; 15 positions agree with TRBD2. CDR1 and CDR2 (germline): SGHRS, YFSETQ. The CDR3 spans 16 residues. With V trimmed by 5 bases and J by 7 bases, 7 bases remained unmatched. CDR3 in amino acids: CASSYGLAGGYNEQFF. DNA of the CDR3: TGCGCCAGCAGTTACGGACTAGCGGGAGGGTATAATGAGCAGTTCTTC.

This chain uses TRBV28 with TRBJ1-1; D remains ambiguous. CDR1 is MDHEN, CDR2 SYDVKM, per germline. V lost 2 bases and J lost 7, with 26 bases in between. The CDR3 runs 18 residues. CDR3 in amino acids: CASSLRDLRQPFRFEAFF. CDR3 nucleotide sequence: TGTGCCAGCAGTTTACGGGATCTTCGACAACCTTTTCGATTTGAAGCTTTCTTT.